The sequence of this T cell receptor beta chain was determined in a study of T cell responses to AZD1222 COVID-19 vaccine. General study points: The reported proportion of spike-specific TCRs targeting unmutated variant regions was nearly half.

V lost 9 bases, J lost 0 bases, and 2 bases stayed unmatched. The germline gives CDR1 MNHEY, CDR2 SMNVEV (reference sequence). The CDR3 is 12 amino acids. A note on this clone: Its antigen is not known.

Only in-frame clones appear in the TCRdb table, and some are missing; sequencing was by immunoSEQ multiplex PCR. The sample consists of about 68,000 clones, roughly 90% of them appearing once. The sequencing used peripheral blood, collected on day 0 of AZD1222 vaccination. The chain recombines TRBV27 with TRBJ2-7; 7 bases line up with TRBD2. The sequence was obtained from an adult in good health. The CDR3 reads CARGGYSYEQYF. CDR3 DNA: TGTGCCAGGGGAGGGTACTCCTACGAGCAGTACTTC.